The entry that follows covers one TCR beta chain sequence. Using immunoSEQ multiplex PCR, the repertoire was profiled, and TCRdb retains in-frame clones only, with some absent. The sample consists of approximately 170,000 clones, roughly nine tenths of them appearing once. The data belong to a study of blood T cell repertoires in COVID-19. Germline CDR1 reads SGHRS; CDR2 reads YFSETQ. This CDR3 has 15 residues. The V gene lost 1 base and the J gene lost 0 bases, with 9 bases spanning the gap. The sequencing input was peripheral blood. This chain joins TRBV5-1 and TRBJ2-3; D not resolved. The clonotype originates from a woman in her 70s with acute or convalescent COVID-19. The CDR3 sequence is CASSLLATSTDTQYF. CDR3 DNA: TGCGCCAGCAGCTTGTTAGCCACTAGCACAGATACGCAGTATTTT.